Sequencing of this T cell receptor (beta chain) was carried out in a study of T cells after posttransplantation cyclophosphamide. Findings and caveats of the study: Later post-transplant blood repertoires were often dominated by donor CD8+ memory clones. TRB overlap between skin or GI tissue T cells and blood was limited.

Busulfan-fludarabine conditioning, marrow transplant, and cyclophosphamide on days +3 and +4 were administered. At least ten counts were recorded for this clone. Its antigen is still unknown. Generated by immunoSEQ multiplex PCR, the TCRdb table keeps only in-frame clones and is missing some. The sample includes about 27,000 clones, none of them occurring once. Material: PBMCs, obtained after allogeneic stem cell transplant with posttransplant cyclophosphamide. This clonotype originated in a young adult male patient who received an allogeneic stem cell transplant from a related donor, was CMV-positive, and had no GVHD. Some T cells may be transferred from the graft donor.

CDR3 amino acids: CASSLGTGGLYEQYF. CDR3 coding DNA: TGTGCCAGTAGTCTCGGGACAGGGGGCCTTTACGAGCAGTACTTC. The rearrangement links TRBV19 to TRBJ2-7; 12 positions match TRBD1. Germline V gene lookup returns CDR1 LNHDA and CDR2 SQIVND (reference sequence). The CDR3 is 15 residues long. The trim removed 5 bases at V and 4 bases at J, leaving 6 bases unmatched.